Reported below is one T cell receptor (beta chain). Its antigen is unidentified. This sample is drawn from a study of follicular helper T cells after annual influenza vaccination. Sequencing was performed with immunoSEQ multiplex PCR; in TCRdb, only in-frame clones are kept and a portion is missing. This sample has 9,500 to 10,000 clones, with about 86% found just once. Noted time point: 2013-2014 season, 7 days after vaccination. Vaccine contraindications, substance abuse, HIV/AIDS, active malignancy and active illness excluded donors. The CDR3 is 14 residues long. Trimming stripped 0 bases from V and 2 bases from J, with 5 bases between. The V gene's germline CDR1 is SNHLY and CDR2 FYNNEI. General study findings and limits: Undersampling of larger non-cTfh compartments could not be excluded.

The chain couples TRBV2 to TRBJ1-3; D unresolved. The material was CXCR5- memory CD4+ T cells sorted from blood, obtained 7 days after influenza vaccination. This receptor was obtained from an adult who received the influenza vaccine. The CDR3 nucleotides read TGTGCCAGCAGTGAAGCATCCCCTGGAAACACCATATATTTT. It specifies CASSEASPGNTIYF. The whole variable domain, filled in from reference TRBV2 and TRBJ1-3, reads EPEVTQTPSHQVTQMGQEVILRCVPISNHLYFYWYRQILGQKVEFLVSFYNNEISEKSEIFDDQFSVERPDGSNFTLKIRSTKLEDSAMYFCASSEASPGNTIYFGEGSWLTVV.